The sequence of this TCR beta chain was determined in a study of cytomegalovirus exposure and HLA in healthy donors. Regarding this clone: Its antigen is still unknown.

The PCR made use of 60 Vbeta and 13 Jbeta primers. TCRdb's table, derived via immunoSEQ multiplex PCR, lists solely in-frame clones and lacks some. Of some 100,000 clones listed, roughly 80% were seen once; the top ten hold about 4.5%. The study sampled nominally healthy donors, though unrecorded immune exposures were likely. Findings and caveats of the study: Later on, a genetic analysis was performed. It linked a missense variant in DCLRE1C with V- and J-gene trimming of TCR beta. Earlier findings revealed that most TCR beta V segments proved productive either about 90% or about 30% of the time.

The CDR3 is 13 amino acids. Germline V gives CDR1 SGHTA, CDR2 FQGNSA. V gave up 5 bases and J gave up 1 base, with 9 bases separating them. The gene calls are TRBV7-2 and TRBJ2-7, with D possibly TRBD1 on 6 matching bases. Material: PBMCs. This clonotype was obtained from a woman aged 40 to 50 in good health and CMV-seropositive. CDR3: CASSEDSSYEQYF. The CDR3 DNA reads as TGTGCCAGCAGCGAGGACAGTTCCTACGAGCAGTACTTC.